The clone carrying this T cell receptor beta chain was detected a few times. The entirety of the isolated RNA underwent reverse transcription, so expressed TCRB transcripts were sequenced. The table came from immunoSEQ multiplex PCR; TCRdb's copy has only in-frame clones and leaves some out. The sample has hundreds of thousands of clones; less than 20% are singletons. This entry belongs to a study of beta chain features in type 1 diabetes. This CDR3 has 14 residues. CDR1 and CDR2 from the germline V gene are SGHRS and YFSETQ. Germline trimming cut 4 bases from V and 4 bases from J; bases unmatched to any gene: 5.

The sample consisted of naive CD4+ T cells from blood. The clonotype was recovered from a young man in good health. The chain has TRBV5-1 and TRBJ2-3, with 8 bases that match TRBD1. CDR3 nucleotides: TGCGCCAGCAGCCCCCCGGACAGGGCAGATACGCAGTATTTT. Translated, it gives CASSPPDRADTQYF.